This T cell receptor beta chain is drawn from a study of T cell changes during pregnancy in multiple sclerosis. Assay used: immunoSEQ multiplex PCR; TCRdb lists only in-frame clones, some missing. Of approximately 52,000 clones listed, approximately 92% are singletons. This CDR3 is built from 13 residues. V was pared by 8 bases and J by 7 bases, with 11 bases of the junction left unmatched. The germline V gene encodes CDR1 SGHNT and CDR2 YYREEE (reference sequence). The chain recombines TRBV5-4 with TRBJ1-1, with 7 bases aligning to TRBD1. The sample here was CD4+ T cells from peripheral blood mononuclear cells, taken in the second trimester of pregnancy. This clonotype was obtained from a female donor in good health, enrolled as a control in a pregnancy study. Written as DNA, the CDR3 is TGTGCCAGTCAGAAGGGGGCGGATGGTGAAGCTTTCTTT. This translates into CASQKGADGEAFF.